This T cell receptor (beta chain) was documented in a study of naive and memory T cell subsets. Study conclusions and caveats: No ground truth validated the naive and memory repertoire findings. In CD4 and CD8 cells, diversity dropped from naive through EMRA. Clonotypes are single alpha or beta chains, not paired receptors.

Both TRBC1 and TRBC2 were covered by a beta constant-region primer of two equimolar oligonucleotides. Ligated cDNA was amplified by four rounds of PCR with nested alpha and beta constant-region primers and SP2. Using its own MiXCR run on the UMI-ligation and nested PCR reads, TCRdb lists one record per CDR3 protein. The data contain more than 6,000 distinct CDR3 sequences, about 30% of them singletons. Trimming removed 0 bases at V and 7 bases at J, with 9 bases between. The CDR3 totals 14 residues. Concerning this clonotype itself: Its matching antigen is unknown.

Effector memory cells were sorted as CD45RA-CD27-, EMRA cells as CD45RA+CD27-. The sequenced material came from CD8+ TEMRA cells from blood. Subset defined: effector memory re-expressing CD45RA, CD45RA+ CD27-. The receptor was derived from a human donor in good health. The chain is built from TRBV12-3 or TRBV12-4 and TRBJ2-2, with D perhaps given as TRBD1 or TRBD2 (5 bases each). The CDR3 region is CASSLAGTNGELFF. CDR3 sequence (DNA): TGTGCCAGCAGTTTAGCAGGGACGAACGGGGAGCTGTTTTTT.